This T cell receptor (beta chain) was sequenced in a study of shared clonotypes between healthy human individuals. The CDR3 totals 16 residues. Germline V CDR1 and CDR2: LNHNV, YYDKDF (reference sequence). Trimming pared 0 bases from V and 1 base from J, leaving 10 bases between. Measured with immunoSEQ multiplex PCR; TCRdb has only the in-frame clones, and not every one. The sample holds around 1.5 million clones; under 99% are singletons and the top ten take roughly 0.42%. The TCR sequence derives from a man aged 30 to 39 in good health. The genes are TRBV15 and TRBJ2-1; D is possibly TRBD1 (7 bases). Sequencing used naive CD4+ T cells sorted from blood. This sample's subset: CD45RA+ positively selected. The DNA of the CDR3 is TGTGCCACCAGCAGAGAGGCAGGGGGGTCCTACAATGAGCAGTTCTTC. The encoded protein is CATSREAGGSYNEQFF.